Detailed here is one TCR beta chain. As yet, its antigen is unknown. The protocol was immunoSEQ multiplex PCR, while the TCRdb copy is restricted to in-frame clones and leaves out a portion. The repertoire holds roughly 96,000 clones, with roughly 90% as singletons. This sample was included in a study of T cell responses to AZD1222 COVID-19 vaccine. Study-wide context: Whether given at about 4 or about 12 weeks, second doses were pooled. Regarding the study as a whole: Baseline testing showed seropositivity in only a handful of AZD1222 recipients. Within unmutated variant regions lay the reported targets of nearly half of spike-specific TCRs. Repertoire sampling happened only post peak T cell response.

The TCR was taken from an adult in good health. The material was peripheral blood, obtained on day 0 of AZD1222 vaccination.

Written as DNA, the CDR3 is TGTGCCAGCAGCGGCGTGCAAGCTTTCTTT. Protein product: CASSGVQAFF. This rearrangement joins TRBV27 to TRBJ1-1; unclear D gene. CDR3 length: 10 amino acids. Germline CDR1 reads MNHEY; CDR2 reads SMNVEV (reference sequence). Trimming removed 6 bases from V and 9 bases from J, with 8 bases in between.